These 11 T cell receptor beta chains were all obtained from the same sample, sequenced in a study of cytomegalovirus exposure and HLA in healthy donors. Both 60 Vbeta primers and 13 Jbeta primers went into the PCR. Sequencing was performed with immunoSEQ multiplex PCR; in TCRdb, only in-frame clones are kept and a portion is missing. In the table there are 130,000 to 150,000 clones, roughly 76% of which are singletons. The sequenced sample was PBMCs. All receptors derive from a man aged 18-30 years in good health and CMV-seronegative.

The chain carries TRBV15 and TRBJ1-3, with TRBD1 matching over 8 bases. The length of the CDR3 is 21 residues. Per germline, CDR1 LNHNV and CDR2 YYDKDF (reference sequence). V lost 1 base, J lost 2 bases, and 19 bases stayed unmatched. The CDR3 coding sequence is TGTGCCACCAGCAGAGCCGGGTTTAGGAACAGGGGGGCGCTTCCTGGAAACACCATATATTTT. Its translation is CATSRAGFRNRGALPGNTIYF.

V gene TRBV6-5 combines with J gene TRBJ2-5; 7 nucleotides agree with TRBD2. The germline V gene encodes CDR1 MNHEY and CDR2 SVGAGI. This CDR3 has 16 residues. The V segment lost 2 bases and the J segment 3 bases; nucleotides outside the gene matches: 9. The CDR3 nucleotides read TGTGCCAGCAGTTACGCCTATCCTAGCGGAAAAGAGACCCAGTACTTC. Translated, it gives CASSYAYPSGKETQYF.

In this sample, this clone turned up a few times. The V gene is TRBV28, the J gene TRBJ2-7, with 9 bases identical to TRBD1. In germline, CDR1 is MDHEN, CDR2 SYDVKM. CDR3 length equals 15 residues. J was trimmed by 3 bases and V by 4 bases; bases with no gene match: 7. CDR3 DNA sequence: TGTGCCAGCAGTTCCTCGACAGGGGGGGTCTACGAGCAGTACTTC. Encoded protein: CASSSSTGGVYEQYF.

V usage is TRBV6-5 and J usage is TRBJ1-1, with D possibly matching TRBD1 (5 bases). Trimming took off 7 bases at V and 1 base at J, with 10 bases between the two ends. Germline CDR1 reads MNHEY; CDR2 reads SVGAGI. CDR3 size: 13 residues. The CDR3 bases are TGTGCCAGCATCCCAGGGCCGAACACTGAAGCTTTCTTT. It is translated as CASIPGPNTEAFF.

This clone was observed a few times. The chain employs TRBV9 and TRBJ2-5; a possible D gene is TRBD2 (6 bases). Trimming took 2 bases from V and 3 from J, leaving 8 bases between them. There are 13 residues in the CDR3. Germline V gene data show CDR1 as SGDLS and CDR2 as YYNGEE. The DNA of the CDR3 is TGTGCCAGCAGCGTTAGCGGAAAAGAGACCCAGTACTTC. Amino acids: CASSVSGKETQYF.

This clone was seen once. The chain links TRBV7-9 to TRBJ2-1; tentatively, D is TRBD1 (5 bases). The germline V and J ends were trimmed by 3 bases and 4 bases, with 10 bases remaining between them. This CDR3 has 14 amino acids. Germline V gene lookup returns CDR1 SEHNR and CDR2 FQNEAQ (reference sequence). The CDR3: CASSFLGAYNEQFF. The DNA of the CDR3 is TGTGCCAGCAGCTTCTTAGGGGCGTACAATGAGCAGTTCTTC.

The chain employs TRBV4-1 and TRBJ2-2; tentatively, D is TRBD1 (6 bases). Germline CDR1 and CDR2: MGHRA and YSYEKL. The V end was cut by 4 bases, the J end by 4 bases, with 13 bases between. This CDR3 has 15 residues. DNA for the CDR3: TGCGCCAGCAGCCCTGGCAGGGGAAGCACCGGGGAGCTGTTTTTT. Translated, it gives CASSPGRGSTGELFF.

J is TRBJ2-4 and V is TRBV4-2, with D possibly TRBD1 on 6 matching bases. The V gene lost 1 base and the J gene lost 5 bases, with 21 bases spanning the gap. Germline V gene lookup returns CDR1 LGHNA and CDR2 YNFKEQ. This CDR3 is built from 18 residues. The CDR3 DNA reads TGTGCCAGCAGCCAAGCGCGCGGGCCCCGACAGGCCCAAAACATTCAGTACTTC. It translates to CASSQARGPRQAQNIQYF.

This chain uses TRBV19 with TRBJ1-5, with 10 bases aligning to TRBD1. The CDR3 totals 15 residues. Per the germline V gene, CDR1 is LNHDA and CDR2 is SQIVND (reference sequence). V shed 9 bases and J 2 bases; nucleotides not matched to a gene: 7. The CDR3 loop reads CASNTDRGRNQPQHF. The CDR3 region has the DNA TGTGCCAGCAATACCGACAGGGGGCGCAATCAGCCCCAGCATTTT.

The J gene is TRBJ1-6, the V gene TRBV19; D uncertain. Trimming left V 1 base short and J 0 bases short, with 7 bases between. Germline loops: CDR1 LNHDA, CDR2 SQIVND (reference sequence). The length of the CDR3 is 16 residues. The CDR3 nucleotides are TGTGCCAGTAGTATAGGCCAGCGCTCCTATAATTCACCCCTCCACTTT. It specifies CASSIGQRSYNSPLHF.

The chain is built from TRBV5-1 and TRBJ2-5; D ambiguous. This CDR3 region has 12 residues. Germline values: CDR1 SGHRS, CDR2 YFSETQ. V was pared by 5 bases and J by 2 bases, with 7 bases between. The CDR3 region is CASRWAQETQYF. CDR3 coding DNA: TGCGCCAGCAGGTGGGCGCAAGAGACCCAGTACTTC.